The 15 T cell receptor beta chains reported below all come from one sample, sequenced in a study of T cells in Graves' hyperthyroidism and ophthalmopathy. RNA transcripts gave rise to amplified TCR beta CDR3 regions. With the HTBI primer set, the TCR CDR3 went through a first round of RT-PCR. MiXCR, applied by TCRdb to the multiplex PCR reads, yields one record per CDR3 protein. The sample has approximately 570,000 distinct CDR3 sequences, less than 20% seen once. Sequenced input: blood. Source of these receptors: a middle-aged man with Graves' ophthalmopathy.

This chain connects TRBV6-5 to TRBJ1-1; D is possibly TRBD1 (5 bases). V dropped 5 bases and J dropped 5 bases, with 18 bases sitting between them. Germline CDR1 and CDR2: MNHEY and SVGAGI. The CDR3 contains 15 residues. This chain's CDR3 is CASSLSKEGRTEAFF. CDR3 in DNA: TGTGCCAGCAGTCTCTCGAAGGAGGGGAGAACTGAAGCTTTCTTT.

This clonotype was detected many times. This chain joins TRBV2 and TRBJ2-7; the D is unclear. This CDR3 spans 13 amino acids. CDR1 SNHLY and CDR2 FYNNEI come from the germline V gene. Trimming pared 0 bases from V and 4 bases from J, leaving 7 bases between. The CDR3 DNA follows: TGTGCCAGCAGTGAAGCGGGCCTATACGAGCAGTACTTC. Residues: CASSEAGLYEQYF.

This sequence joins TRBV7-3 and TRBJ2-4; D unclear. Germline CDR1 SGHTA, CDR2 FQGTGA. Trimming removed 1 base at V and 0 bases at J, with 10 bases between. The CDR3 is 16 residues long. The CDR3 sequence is CASSLMIALAKNIQYF. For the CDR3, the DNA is TGTGCCAGCAGCTTAATGATTGCCCTAGCCAAAAACATTCAGTACTTC.

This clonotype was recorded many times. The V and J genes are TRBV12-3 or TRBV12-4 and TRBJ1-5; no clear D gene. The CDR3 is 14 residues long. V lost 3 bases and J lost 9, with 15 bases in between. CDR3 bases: TGTGCCAGCAGTTTGGCTCAAGGGCGGGCGCCCCAGCATTTT. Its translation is CASSLAQGRAPQHF.

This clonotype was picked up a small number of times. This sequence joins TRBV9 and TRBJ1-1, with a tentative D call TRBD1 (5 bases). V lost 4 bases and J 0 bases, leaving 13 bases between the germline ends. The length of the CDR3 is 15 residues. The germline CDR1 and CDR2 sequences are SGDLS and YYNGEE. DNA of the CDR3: TGTGCCAGCAGCTCCCATCTGACAGTGAACACTGAAGCTTTCTTT. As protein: CASSSHLTVNTEAFF.

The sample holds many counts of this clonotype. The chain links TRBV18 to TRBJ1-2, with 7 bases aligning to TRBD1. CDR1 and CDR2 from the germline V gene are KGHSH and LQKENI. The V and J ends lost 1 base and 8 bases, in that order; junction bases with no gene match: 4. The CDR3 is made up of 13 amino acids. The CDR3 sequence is CASSPQGAMGYTF. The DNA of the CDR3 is TGTGCCAGCTCACCACAGGGGGCGATGGGCTACACCTTC.

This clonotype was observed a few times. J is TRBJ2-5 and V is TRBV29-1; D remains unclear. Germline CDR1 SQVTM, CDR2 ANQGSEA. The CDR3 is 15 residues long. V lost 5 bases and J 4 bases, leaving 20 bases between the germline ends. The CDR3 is CSVHPHTRPGETQYF. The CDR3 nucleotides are TGCAGCGTTCACCCTCACACTCGGCCGGGAGAGACCCAGTACTTC.

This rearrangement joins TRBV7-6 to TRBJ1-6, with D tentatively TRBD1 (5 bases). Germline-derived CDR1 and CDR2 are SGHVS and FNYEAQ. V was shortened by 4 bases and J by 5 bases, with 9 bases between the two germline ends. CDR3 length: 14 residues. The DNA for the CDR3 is TGTGCCAGCAGCTGGGGGGGTAATAATTCACCCCTCCACTTT. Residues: CASSWGGNNSPLHF.

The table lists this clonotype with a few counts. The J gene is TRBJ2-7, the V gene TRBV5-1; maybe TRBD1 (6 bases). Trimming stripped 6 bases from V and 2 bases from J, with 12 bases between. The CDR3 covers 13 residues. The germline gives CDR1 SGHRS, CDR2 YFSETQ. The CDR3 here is CASTLGQPYEQYF. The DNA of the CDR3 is TGCGCCAGCACTCTCGGACAGCCCTACGAGCAGTACTTC.

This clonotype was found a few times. The CDR3 is CASISGSTDTQYF. The CDR3 DNA follows: TGCGCCAGCATTTCGGGGAGCACAGATACGCAGTATTTT. This chain links TRBV5-1 with TRBJ2-3; a weak D match, TRBD2 (5 bases). This CDR3 comprises 13 residues. V was cut by 6 bases and J by 0 bases, with 8 bases left in between. Per the germline V gene, CDR1 is SGHRS and CDR2 is YFSETQ. Together with reference TRBV5-1 and TRBJ2-3, the CDR3 gives the full variable domain: KAGVTQTPRYLIKTRGQQVTLSCSPISGHRSVSWYQQTPGQGLQFLFEYFSETQRNKGNFPGRFSGRQFSNSRSEMNVSTLELGDSALYLCASISGSTDTQYFGPGTRLTVL.

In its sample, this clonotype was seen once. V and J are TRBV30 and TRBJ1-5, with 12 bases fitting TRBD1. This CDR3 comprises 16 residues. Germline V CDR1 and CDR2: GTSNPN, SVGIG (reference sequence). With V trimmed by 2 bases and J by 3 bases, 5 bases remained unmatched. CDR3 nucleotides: TGTGCCTGGAGTACCGGGACAGGGGGCTTCAATCAGCCCCAGCATTTT. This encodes CAWSTGTGGFNQPQHF. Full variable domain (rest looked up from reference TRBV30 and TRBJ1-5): SQTIHQWPATLVQPVGSPLSLECTVEGTSNPNLYWYRQAAGRGLQLLFYSVGIGQISSEVPQNLSASRPQDRQFILSSKKLLLSDSGFYLCAWSTGTGGFNQPQHFGDGTRLSIL.

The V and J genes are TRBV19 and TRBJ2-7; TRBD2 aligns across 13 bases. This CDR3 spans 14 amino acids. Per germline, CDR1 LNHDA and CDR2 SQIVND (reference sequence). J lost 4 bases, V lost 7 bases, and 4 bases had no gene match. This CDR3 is CASMRTSGSYEQYF. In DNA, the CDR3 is TGTGCCAGTATGCGGACTAGCGGGAGTTACGAGCAGTACTTC.

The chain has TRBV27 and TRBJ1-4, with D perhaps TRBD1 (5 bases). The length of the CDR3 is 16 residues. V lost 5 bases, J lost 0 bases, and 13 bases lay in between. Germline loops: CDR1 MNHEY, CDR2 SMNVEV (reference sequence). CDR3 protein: CASSPPPGATNEKLFF. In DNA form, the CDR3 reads TGTGCCAGCAGTCCGCCGCCGGGGGCAACTAATGAAAAACTGTTTTTT.

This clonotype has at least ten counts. The CDR3 bases are TGCAGTGCGAAAAGGGGGGCAGGGGAGCAGTTCTTC. It encodes CSAKRGAGEQFF. This chain connects TRBV20-1 to TRBJ2-1, with D possibly called TRBD1 or TRBD2 (6 bases each). This CDR3 region has 12 residues. Trimming cost V 6 bases and J 10 bases, with 16 bases left between them. Germline V gives CDR1 DFQATT, CDR2 SNEGSKA (reference sequence).

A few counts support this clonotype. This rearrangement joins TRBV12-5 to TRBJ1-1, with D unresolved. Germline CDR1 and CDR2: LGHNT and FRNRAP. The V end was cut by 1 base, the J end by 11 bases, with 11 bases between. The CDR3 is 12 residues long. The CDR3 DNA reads TGTGCTAGTGGTTTGGGGTTTTCGGATGCTTTCTTT. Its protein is CASGLGFSDAFF.